The clone carrying this TCR beta chain was seen many times. What it recognizes is unknown. The CDR3 loop spans 12 amino acids. Trimming took off 0 bases at V and 7 bases at J, with 8 bases between the two ends. Per the germline V gene, CDR1 is SGHRS and CDR2 is YFSETQ. Exclusion of patients followed from uncontrolled infection, other autoimmune disease, pregnancy or lactation. The sample belongs to a study of T cells in Graves' hyperthyroidism and ophthalmopathy. Study outcomes and limitations: In validation, the model predicted ophthalmopathy. These predictions came a median roughly 7.1 months before onset.

What was amplified from RNA transcripts were TCR beta CDR3 regions. A set of HTBI primers served as the primers for a first-round RT-PCR of the TCR CDR3. TCRdb itself ran the multiplex PCR reads through MiXCR, one entry per CDR3 protein. The table shows around 340,000 distinct CDR3 sequences, with about a sixth occurring only once. The sequenced sample was blood. The receptor comes from a middle-aged woman with Graves' ophthalmopathy. J is TRBJ2-7 and V is TRBV5-1, with D possibly being TRBD1 (5 bases). The CDR3 DNA follows: TGCGCCAGCAGCTTGGGGGGCCAAGAGCAGTACTTC. Its translation is CASSLGGQEQYF.